One sample yielded the 5 T cell receptor beta chains listed below, sequenced in a study of cytomegalovirus exposure and HLA in healthy donors. PCR employed 60 Vbeta and 13 Jbeta primers. TCRdb's table, derived via immunoSEQ multiplex PCR, lists solely in-frame clones and lacks some. Altogether under 200,000 clones are present, around 81% being singletons, with the ten largest covering approximately 2%. Material for sequencing was PBMCs. The receptors shown here come from a woman in her late teens or twenties in good health and CMV-seropositive.

V gene TRBV7-2 combines with J gene TRBJ1-2; D uncertain. Per germline, CDR1 SGHTA and CDR2 FQGNSA. CDR3 length: 13 amino acids. With 2 bases removed from V and 3 bases from J, the gap between germline ends came to 7 bases. In nucleotides, the CDR3 is TGTGCCAGCAGCTTACCAGTTCACTATGGCTACACCTTC. Residues: CASSLPVHYGYTF.

This clone is a singleton in its sample. The chain joins TRBV7-2 to TRBJ2-5, with D perhaps TRBD2 (5 bases). With 6 bases removed from V and 1 base from J, the gap between germline ends came to 15 bases. Germline V CDR1 and CDR2: SGHTA, FQGNSA. This CDR3 has 15 amino acids. CDR3 bases: TGTGCCAGCAGATCCTACGGAGCGGCCCAAGAGACCCAGTACTTC. Protein product: CASRSYGAAQETQYF.

This chain uses TRBV11-2 with TRBJ2-1; 7 bases fit TRBD2. Losses at the gene ends were 1 base for V and 14 bases for J; bases not matched to a gene: 11. This CDR3 contains 14 residues. Germline V lookup: CDR1 SGHAT, CDR2 FQNNGV. CDR3 sequence: CASSLGGGSQEEFF. In nucleotides, the CDR3 is TGTGCCAGCAGCTTAGGGGGCGGGAGCCAGGAGGAGTTCTTC.

The chain uses TRBV7-3 and TRBJ2-5; no clear D gene. Trimming shortened V by 3 bases and J by 3 bases, and 8 bases separated the two germline ends. This CDR3 has 13 amino acids. The germline V gene has CDR1 SGHTA and CDR2 FQGTGA. CDR3 sequence (DNA): TGTGCCAGCAGCTTCCGGTCTGAAGAGACCCAGTACTTC. It yields the protein CASSFRSEETQYF.

This clone was detected only once. V and J are TRBV5-4 and TRBJ2-2, with TRBD1 matching 7 bases. Per germline, CDR1 SGHNT and CDR2 YYREEE (reference sequence). J gave up 1 base and V 10 bases, and 4 bases lay outside the gene matches. CDR3 length: 13 residues. This CDR3 reads CAGGQKNTGELFF. The CDR3 nucleotides read TGTGCCGGGGGACAGAAGAACACCGGGGAGCTGTTTTTT.